The rows below give T cell receptor beta chains drawn from one sample of a study of blood T cell repertoires in COVID-19. Measured with immunoSEQ multiplex PCR; TCRdb has only the in-frame clones, and not every one. Of 110,000 to 150,000 clones detected, approximately 87% appear once; the ten largest clones hold about 10%. Sequencing was performed on PBMCs or T cells enriched from blood (not recorded which). Receptor source: a man aged 55-75 years who had recovered from COVID-19. Each CDR3 is given with its conserved first and last residue. A D gene is named only where the DNA matches it firmly. Rows may omit the clone size; those that give it use once, few, many or a size class.

J | V | size | D | DNA | CDR3
TRBJ2-3 | TRBV27 | few | TRBD2 | TGTGCCAGCAGCCCCGTGGGAGGGCCAGCGGATACGCAGTATTTT | CASSPVGGPADTQYF
TRBJ1-1 | TRBV4-1 | . | TRBD1 | TGCGCCAGCAGCCATCCAGGGGGCAACACTGAAGCTTTCTTT | CASSHPGGNTEAFF
TRBJ2-5 | TRBV5-1 | . | TRBD2 | TGCGCCAGCAGCTTGGCGGTAGCGGGACAAGAGACCCAGTACTTC | CASSLAVAGQETQYF
TRBJ1-5 | TRBV2 | . | . | TGTGCCAGCAGTGTGGGTCAGGATTATAGCAATCAGCCCCAGCATTTT | CASSVGQDYSNQPQHF
TRBJ2-1 | TRBV3-1/TRBV3-2 | . | TRBD2 | TGTGCCAGCAGCCAAACACCGGGACTAGCGGTAAGCTCCTACAATGAGCAGTTCTTC | CASSQTPGLAVSSYNEQFF
TRBJ2-7 | TRBV27 | . | . | TGTGCCAGCAGGGCAGGAAGCTCCTACGAGCAGTACTTC | CASRAGSSYEQYF
TRBJ1-4 | TRBV6-5 | . | . | TGTGCCAGCAGCCAACAGGGTTTCCTGGAAAAACTGTTTTTT | CASSQQGFLEKLFF
TRBJ2-1 | TRBV12-3/TRBV12-4 | . | TRBD2 | TGTGCCAGCACCTGGGGGGGTTACAATGAGCAGTTCTTC | CASTWGGYNEQFF
TRBJ2-3 | TRBV7-9 | . | TRBD2 | TGTGCCAGCAGTTCATGGACTAGCGGGAGCCAGTCGCAGTATTTT | CASSSWTSGSQSQYF
TRBJ1-6 | TRBV3-1/TRBV3-2 | . | . | TGTGCCAGCAGCCTGCAGGGCTCCTATAATTCACCCCTCCACTTT | CASSLQGSYNSPLHF
TRBJ2-7 | TRBV19 | . | TRBD1 | TGTGCCAGTAGCCGGGGACAGGGGGCCGCCTACGAGCAGTACTTC | CASSRGQGAAYEQYF
TRBJ2-2 | TRBV5-4 | . | . | TGTGCCAGCAGCGGGACTGTCGGCGGGGAGCTGTTTTTT | CASSGTVGGELFF
TRBJ2-1 | TRBV3-1/TRBV3-2 | . | TRBD2 | TGTGCCAGCAGCCAAACCTGGACTAGCGGGAGGCAGAATGAGCAGTTCTTC | CASSQTWTSGRQNEQFF
TRBJ2-5 | TRBV3-1/TRBV3-2 | once | TRBD1 | TGTGCCAGCAGCCAAGGTACAGGGGGCGGTGAGACCCAGTACTTC | CASSQGTGGGETQYF
TRBJ2-7 | TRBV5-1 | few | TRBD1 | TGCGCCAGCAGCTCACAGACAGGGGGATTTGAGCAGTACTTC | CASSSQTGGFEQYF
TRBJ2-6 | TRBV5-1 | . | TRBD1 | TGCGCCAGCAACCCAGGGGGCTCTGGGGCCAACGTCCTGACTTTC | CASNPGGSGANVLTF
TRBJ1-5 | TRBV4-1 | . | TRBD1 | TGCGCCAGCAGCCTGACAGGGATTAATCAGCCCCAGCATTTT | CASSLTGINQPQHF
TRBJ2-3 | TRBV30 | . | . | TGTGCCTGGAGTATAAGCTCGGGCACAGATACGCAGTATTTT | CAWSISSGTDTQYF
TRBJ1-1 | TRBV20-1 | . | . | TGCAGTGCTAGTAATCCGGGAGGTGCGGCTTTCTTT | CSASNPGGAAFF
TRBJ1-4 | TRBV5-1 | . | . | TGCGCCAGCAGCTTGGCGCGGCCGGATAATGAAAAACTGTTTTTT | CASSLARPDNEKLFF
TRBJ1-2 | TRBV3-1/TRBV3-2 | . | . | TGTGCCAGCAGCCCCAGGGGCTTGGGTGGCTACACCTTC | CASSPRGLGGYTF
TRBJ2-3 | TRBV6-2/TRBV6-3 | . | TRBD2 | TGTGCCAGCAGTTACGAAAGCGGGGGCACAGATACGCAGTATTTT | CASSYESGGTDTQYF
TRBJ1-2 | TRBV5-1 | once | . | TGCGCCAGCAGCTCGGTACAGGACAGCCTTAACTATGGCTACACCTTC | CASSSVQDSLNYGYTF
TRBJ1-4 | TRBV13 | . | . | TGTGCCAGCAGCTCCCCTCCTCATGAAAAACTGTTTTTT | CASSSPPHEKLFF
TRBJ2-7 | TRBV5-1 | . | TRBD1 | TGCGCCAGCAGCTTGTTAGGACAGGGGGCCTACGAGCAGTACTTC | CASSLLGQGAYEQYF
TRBJ1-2 | TRBV2 | . | . | TGTGCCAGCAGTGTACAGCTCATCTATGGCTACACCTTC | CASSVQLIYGYTF
TRBJ1-5 | TRBV19 | . | . | TGTGCCACCGGGGACACATCCCCTAGCAATCAGCCCCAGCATTTT | CATGDTSPSNQPQHF
TRBJ2-6 | TRBV7-9 | . | . | TGTGCCAGCATCGGGGGAACTGGGGCCAACGTCCTGACTTTC | CASIGGTGANVLTF
TRBJ2-7 | TRBV15 | . | . | TGTGCCACCAGCAGAGGAACCGGGACACCCTCCTACGAGCAGTACTTC | CATSRGTGTPSYEQYF
TRBJ2-7 | TRBV27 | few | TRBD2 | TGTGCCACCGGGAGGGAAGCTTACGAGCAGTACTTC | CATGREAYEQYF
TRBJ2-7 | TRBV5-4 | . | TRBD2 | TGTGCCAGCAGCCTCTACACTAGCGGGCTAGACGAGCAGTACTTC | CASSLYTSGLDEQYF
TRBJ2-5 | TRBV11-3 | once | . | TGTGCCAGCAGCTTTTCGGGATTGGAGACCCAGTACTTC | CASSFSGLETQYF
TRBJ1-1 | TRBV6-5 | . | . | TGTGCCAGCAGGACGAGCGGGGCGGGAGTTGAAGCTTTCTTT | CASRTSGAGVEAFF
TRBJ1-5 | TRBV7-8 | few | . | TGTGCCAGCAGCTTAGCTCCCAGGGAAGATCAGCCCCAGCATTTT | CASSLAPREDQPQHF
TRBJ2-1 | TRBV13 | . | . | TGTGCCAGCAGCCCCTGGGACTTACAAGTCTCCTCTGAGCAGTTCTTC | CASSPWDLQVSSEQFF
TRBJ1-3 | TRBV7-8 | . | . | TGTGCCAGCAGCTTAGCTCAGGCGAACACCATATATTTT | CASSLAQANTIYF
TRBJ2-3 | TRBV28 | . | TRBD2 | TGTGCCAGCAGTGCCCCGACTAGCGGGAGTCCAGATACGCAGTATTTT | CASSAPTSGSPDTQYF
TRBJ1-6 | TRBV5-5 | few | . | TGTGCCAGCAGCTTGGTCGGGAAAAGCTCCTATAATTCACCCCTCCACTTT | CASSLVGKSSYNSPLHF
TRBJ1-4 | TRBV5-4 | . | TRBD1 | TGTGCCAGCAGCTCGCCGGGACAGGGGGCGTCTAATGAAAAACTGTTTTTT | CASSSPGQGASNEKLFF
TRBJ2-7 | TRBV2 | . | . | TGTGCCAGCAGTTGGGGGGGGGCAAGAGCCTACGAGCAGTACTTC | CASSWGGARAYEQYF
TRBJ2-1 | TRBV6-5 | . | TRBD2 | TGTGCCAGCAGTTATCGCGGGAGTCTCTACAATGAGCAGTTCTTC | CASSYRGSLYNEQFF
TRBJ2-7 | TRBV18 | . | . | TGTGCCAGCTCACCCACCTTCGGTTACGAGCAGTACTTC | CASSPTFGYEQYF
TRBJ2-1 | TRBV4-1 | . | . | TGCGCCAGCAGCCAACCAGGGTTCAATGAGCAGTTCTTC | CASSQPGFNEQFF
TRBJ1-1 | TRBV5-1 | few | . | TGCGCCAGCAGCTCTGGGACAAGGGCTTTCTTT | CASSSGTRAFF
TRBJ2-5 | TRBV19 | . | . | TGTGCCAGTAGTATAGTTGGTAGTCTAGTTAAGACCCAGTACTTC | CASSIVGSLVKTQYF
TRBJ1-5 | TRBV6-1 | . | TRBD1 | TGTGCCAGCAGTGAATCAGGGGGCGTTCAGCCCCAGCATTTT | CASSESGGVQPQHF
TRBJ2-1 | TRBV7-6 | . | TRBD2 | TGTGCCAGCAGCTTAGTAGCGGGAGGGAGGAATGAGCAGTTCTTC | CASSLVAGGRNEQFF
TRBJ2-1 | TRBV5-4 | . | TRBD2 | TGTGCCAGCAGCGCGCCCCCGCGGGGGGCGGGTAATGAGCAGTTCTTC | CASSAPPRGAGNEQFF
TRBJ1-5 | TRBV3-1/TRBV3-2 | . | . | TGTGCCAGCAGCCAAGGGGGCGGCTCTTATCAGCCCCAGCATTTT | CASSQGGGSYQPQHF
TRBJ2-5 | TRBV11-3 | . | . | TGTGCCAGCAGCTTAGGCAGCGGAGAGACCCAGTACTTC | CASSLGSGETQYF
TRBJ2-3 | TRBV5-6 | . | TRBD2 | TGTGCCAGCAGCAAACGGGCCGGGGGGGCCGTCGATACGCAGTATTTT | CASSKRAGGAVDTQYF
TRBJ1-2 | TRBV28 | . | . | TGTGCCAGCAGTTTGTCAGGGGAAAGCGGCTACACCTTC | CASSLSGESGYTF